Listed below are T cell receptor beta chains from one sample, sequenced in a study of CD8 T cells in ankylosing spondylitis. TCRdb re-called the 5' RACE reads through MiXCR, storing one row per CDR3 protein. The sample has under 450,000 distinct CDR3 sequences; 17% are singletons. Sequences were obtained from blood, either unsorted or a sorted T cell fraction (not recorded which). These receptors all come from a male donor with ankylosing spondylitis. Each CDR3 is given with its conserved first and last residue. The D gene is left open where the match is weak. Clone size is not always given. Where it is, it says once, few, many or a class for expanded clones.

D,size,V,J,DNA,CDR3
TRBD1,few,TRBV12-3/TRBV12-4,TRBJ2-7,TGTGCCAGCAGCTGGGGACAGGGAAGGCAGTACTTC,CASSWGQGRQYF
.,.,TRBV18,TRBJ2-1,TGTGCCAGCTCACCGACCAACAATGAGCAGTTCTTC,CASSPTNNEQFF
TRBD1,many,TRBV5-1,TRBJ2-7,TGCGCCAGCAGCACGGGACAGGGCGGTCTCTACGAGCAGTACTTC,CASSTGQGGLYEQYF
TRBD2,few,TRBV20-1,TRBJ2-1,TGCAGTGCGCCCCGACTAGCGGGAGCCTACAATGAGCAGTTCTTC,CSAPRLAGAYNEQFF
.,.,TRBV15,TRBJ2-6,TGTGCCACCAGCGTACCCGGCCAGGGGACTGGGGCCAACGTCCTGACTTTC,CATSVPGQGTGANVLTF
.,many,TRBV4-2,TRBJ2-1,TGTGCCAGCAGCCAAGAGGTCGCGGGGCGGTTCAATGAGCAGTTCTTC,CASSQEVAGRFNEQFF
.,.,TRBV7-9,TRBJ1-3,TGTGCCAGCAGCTTGCCCGGGACCTTAGGAAACACCATATATTTT,CASSLPGTLGNTIYF
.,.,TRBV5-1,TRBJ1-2,TGCGCCAGCAGCTTTGATGAGGGTGGCTACACCTTC,CASSFDEGGYTF
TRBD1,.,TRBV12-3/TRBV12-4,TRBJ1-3,TGTGCCAGCAGTTTACAGGGGGCTAACTCTGGAAACACCATATATTTT,CASSLQGANSGNTIYF
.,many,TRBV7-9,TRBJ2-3,TGTGCCAGCACCTTGGGCCCAGATACGCAGTATTTT,CASTLGPDTQYF
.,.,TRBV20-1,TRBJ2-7,TGCAGTGCTAGAGGCCTTCAAACCTACGAGCAGTACTTC,CSARGLQTYEQYF
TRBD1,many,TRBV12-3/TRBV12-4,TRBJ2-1,TGTGCCAGCAGGTACACAGGGGTTACTGAGCAGTTCTTC,CASRYTGVTEQFF
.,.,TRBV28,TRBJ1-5,TGTGCCAGCAGTTTACCCTTGTCGGGCAATCAGCCCCAGCATTTT,CASSLPLSGNQPQHF
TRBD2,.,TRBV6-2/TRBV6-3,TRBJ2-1,TGTGCCAGCAGGGTTAGCGGGAAGGGCAATGAGCAGTTCTTC,CASRVSGKGNEQFF
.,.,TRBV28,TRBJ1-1,TGTGCCAGCAGTTTGGGGGGCCTCGCAACCGGGGAAGCTTTCTTT,CASSLGGLATGEAFF
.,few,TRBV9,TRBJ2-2,TGTGCCAGCAGCGTAAGGGCTACCTCCACCGGGGAGCTGTTTTTT,CASSVRATSTGELFF
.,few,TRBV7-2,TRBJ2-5,TGTGCCAGCAGCTTAGGCCTAGGTCCCCGTGAGACCCAGTACTTC,CASSLGLGPRETQYF
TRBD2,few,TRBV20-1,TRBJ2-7,TGCAGTGCTAGAGATCGGGGGGGCGGGGACTACGAGCAGTACTTC,CSARDRGGGDYEQYF
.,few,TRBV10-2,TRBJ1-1,TGCGCCAGCAGTGAGATGGCGAACACTGAAGCTTTCTTT,CASSEMANTEAFF
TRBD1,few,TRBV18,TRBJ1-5,TGTGCCAGCTCACCGATTGGACAGGGGAATCAGCCCCAGCATTTT,CASSPIGQGNQPQHF
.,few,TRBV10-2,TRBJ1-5,TGCGCCAGCAGAGAACCGGGGTACAATCAGCCCCAGCATTTT,CASREPGYNQPQHF
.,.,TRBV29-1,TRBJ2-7,TGCAGCGCCGGACACTTTGAGTCCTACGAGCAGTACTTC,CSAGHFESYEQYF
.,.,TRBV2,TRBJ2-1,TGTGCCAGCAGTGTCACCGGGGCCTCCTACAATGAGCAGTTCTTC,CASSVTGASYNEQFF
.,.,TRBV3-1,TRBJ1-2,TGTGCCAGCAGCCCAACTACAGGCGGGGGCTACACCTTC,CASSPTTGGGYTF
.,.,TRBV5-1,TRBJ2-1,TGCGCCAGCAGCCCCACTAGTTTCGGTAACGATGAGCAGTTCTTC,CASSPTSFGNDEQFF
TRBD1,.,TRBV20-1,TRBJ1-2,TGCAGTGCCAGGACAGGTCCAAACTATGGCTACACCTTC,CSARTGPNYGYTF
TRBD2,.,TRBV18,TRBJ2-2,TGTGCCAGCTCACCTGCGGGACTAGCGGGAGTCACCGGGGAGCTGTTTTTT,CASSPAGLAGVTGELFF
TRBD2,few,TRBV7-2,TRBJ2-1,TGTGCCAGCAGGGCGGGAGGTGAGCAGTTCTTC,CASRAGGEQFF
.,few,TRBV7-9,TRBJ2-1,TGTGCCAGCAGCCAAACCCCCTTGAATGAGCAGTTCTTC,CASSQTPLNEQFF
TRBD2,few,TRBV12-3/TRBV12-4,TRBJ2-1,TGTGCCAGCGCATCGGGCTGGGGGAGGGGCAATGAGCAGTTCTTC,CASASGWGRGNEQFF
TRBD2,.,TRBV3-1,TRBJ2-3,TGTGCCAGCAGCCAAGTTCCTAGCGGGGGGGCCGGAGATACGCAGTATTTT,CASSQVPSGGAGDTQYF
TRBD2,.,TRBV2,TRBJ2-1,TGTGCCAGCAGTGGTACTAGCGGGAGTAGGTATGAGCAGTTCTTC,CASSGTSGSRYEQFF
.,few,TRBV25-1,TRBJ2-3,TGTGCCAGCAGTTTCATGGGGACGGGAGATACGCAGTATTTT,CASSFMGTGDTQYF
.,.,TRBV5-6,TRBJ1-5,TGTGCCAGCAATAACTGGGGAGGCAATCAGCCCCAGCATTTT,CASNNWGGNQPQHF
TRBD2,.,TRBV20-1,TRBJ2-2,TGCAGTGCTCCCAGCGGGGGGCTTGCTGGGGAGCTGTTTTTT,CSAPSGGLAGELFF
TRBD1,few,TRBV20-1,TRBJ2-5,TGCAGTGCTACGACAGGGAAAGAGACCCAGTACTTC,CSATTGKETQYF
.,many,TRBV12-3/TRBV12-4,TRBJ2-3,TGTGCCAGCACTACCCAAATGACCCGGGCCCTAGATACGCAGTATTTT,CASTTQMTRALDTQYF
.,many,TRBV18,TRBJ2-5,TGTGCCAGCTCACTCTCTAGGGGAGAGACCCAGTACTTC,CASSLSRGETQYF
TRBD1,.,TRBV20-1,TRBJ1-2,TGCAGTGCCCCCGGACAGGGAAGGACCTATGGCTACACCTTC,CSAPGQGRTYGYTF
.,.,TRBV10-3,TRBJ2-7,TGTGCCATCGGTGTCAACTCCTACGAGCAGTACTTC,CAIGVNSYEQYF
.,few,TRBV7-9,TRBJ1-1,TGTGCCAGCAGCGTTTTGCCAGGGACTGAAGCTTTCTTT,CASSVLPGTEAFF
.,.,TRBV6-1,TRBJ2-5,TGTGCCAGCACCCCAGGCCGGGGGTCCCAAGAGACCCAGTACTTC,CASTPGRGSQETQYF
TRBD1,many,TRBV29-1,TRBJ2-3,TGCAGCGTTGTAGGGGGCGCGGATACGCAGTATTTT,CSVVGGADTQYF
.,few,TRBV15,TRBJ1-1,TGTGCCACCCGGGTTCGCAGTTCTGACACTGAAGCTTTCTTT,CATRVRSSDTEAFF
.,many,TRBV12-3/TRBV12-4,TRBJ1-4,TGTGCCAGCAGTAGACAGATTAATGAAAAACTGTTTTTT,CASSRQINEKLFF